Each of the 27 T cell receptor beta chains below was sequenced from the same sample in a study of regulatory T cells in long-lasting Graves disease. iRepertoire HTBI primers and Arm-PCR of CDR3 regions built TCR beta libraries. TCRdb used MiXCR to reprocess the multiplex PCR reads, holding one entry per CDR3 protein. The table shows about 530,000 distinct CDR3 sequences, with more than 15% occurring only once. Time point given: newly diagnosed GD, antithyroid drugs for less than 3 months. PBMC-extracted RNA yielded the TCR library. A further study also used this sample, focusing on T cells in Graves' hyperthyroidism and ophthalmopathy.

Sequenced material: peripheral blood mononuclear cells (PBMCs), taken at new diagnosis, from a patient treated with antithyroid drugs. Every receptor here comes from a woman aged 35-60 years with Graves disease.

This clonotype was recorded many times. This chain uses TRBV7-9 with TRBJ1-1, with D possibly matching TRBD1 (5 bases). Germline V gene lookup returns CDR1 SEHNR and CDR2 FQNEAQ (reference sequence). This CDR3 is 13 amino acids long. The V end was cut by 5 bases, the J end by 3 bases, with 10 bases between. The CDR3 loop reads CASSVGAYTEAFF. In DNA, the CDR3 is TGTGCCAGCAGCGTCGGGGCTTACACTGAAGCTTTCTTT.

This clonotype was observed many times. V usage is TRBV6-1 and J usage is TRBJ1-5; 8 nucleotides agree with TRBD1. Germline-derived CDR1 and CDR2 are MNHNS and SASEGT. The CDR3 contains 15 residues. With V trimmed by 8 bases and J by 5 bases, 11 bases remained unmatched. The CDR3 region is CASVAGTGSYQPQHF. The CDR3, as DNA: TGTGCCAGCGTTGCCGGGACAGGCTCCTATCAGCCCCAGCATTTT.

This clonotype has only a few counts. The chain employs TRBV5-1 and TRBJ2-1; 9 nucleotides align to TRBD1. The CDR3 contains 15 residues. Trimming cost V 1 base and J 7 bases; bases outside gene matches: 6. CDR1 is SGHRS and CDR2 is YFSETQ in the germline V gene. The CDR3 bases are TGCGCCAGCAGCTTGACCGTTGGACAGGGGAATGAGCAGTTCTTC. Its protein product is CASSLTVGQGNEQFF.

This rearrangement joins TRBV10-3 to TRBJ2-2; weak D call: TRBD1 (6 bases). Germline CDR1 and CDR2: ENHRY and SYGVKD. Trimming left V 2 bases short and J 4 bases short, with 14 bases between. This CDR3 has 16 residues. The CDR3 reads CAISEEGTGPTGELFF. CDR3 nucleotide sequence: TGTGCCATCAGTGAGGAGGGAACAGGGCCCACCGGGGAGCTGTTTTTT.

The genes are TRBV28 and TRBJ1-3; a possible D gene is TRBD1 (5 bases). Germline V gives CDR1 MDHEN, CDR2 SYDVKM. Trimming pared 11 bases from V and 1 base from J, leaving 12 bases between. The CDR3 sequence is 13 residues long. CDR3 amino acids: CAAGRGSGNTIYF. CDR3 coding DNA: TGTGCCGCGGGCCGGGGGTCTGGAAACACCATATATTTT.

The chain is built from TRBV11-2 and TRBJ2-2, with D perhaps matching TRBD2 (7 bases). Trimming cost V 4 bases and J 5 bases, with 14 bases left between them. Germline V gene sequence: CDR1 SGHAT, CDR2 FQNNGV. The CDR3 extends over 15 amino acids. The CDR3 loop reads CASSSGRGTTGELFF. CDR3 nucleotide sequence: TGTGCCAGCAGCTCGGGGCGGGGGACAACCGGGGAGCTGTTTTTT.

This clonotype was detected many times. This chain uses TRBV7-8 with TRBJ2-2, with a tentative D call TRBD2 (6 bases). Trimming took off 1 base at V and 13 bases at J, with 13 bases between the two ends. This CDR3 spans 13 amino acids. From germline, CDR1 is SGHVS and CDR2 FQNEAQ. CDR3 amino acids: CASSLVPGGVLFF. CDR3 DNA: TGTGCCAGCAGCTTAGTCCCCGGGGGTGTGCTGTTTTTT.

This clonotype was observed at least ten times. The chain carries TRBV2 and TRBJ2-3; 9 bases match TRBD2. V shed 3 bases, J shed 1 base, and the junction held 5 bases outside the gene matches. Germline CDR1 and CDR2: SNHLY and FYNNEI. The CDR3 runs to 16 residues. The CDR3 DNA follows: TGTGCCAGCAGTGATGGGCGGGGGGGCCGCACAGATACGCAGTATTTT. Its translation is CASSDGRGGRTDTQYF.

V is TRBV4-1 and J is TRBJ2-1, with TRBD2 as a possible D gene (5 bases). The J call could be wrong; TRBJ2-5 is a better fit for the DNA end. Per the germline V gene, CDR1 is MGHRA and CDR2 is YSYEKL. The CDR3 is 15 amino acids. CDR3 DNA sequence: TGCGCCAGCAGCCAAGCGGGAAACGCAGTGGAGACCCAGTACTTC. Its protein product is CASSQAGNAVETQYF.

This clonotype occurred many times. V usage is TRBV11-3 and J usage is TRBJ1-4; TRBD1 aligns across 8 bases. The V segment lost 3 bases and the J segment 6 bases; nucleotides outside the gene matches: 9. The length of the CDR3 is 16 residues. Germline assignment: CDR1 SGHNT and CDR2 YENEEA. In nucleotides, the CDR3 is TGTGCCAGCAGCTTGGCTGGACAGGGATCATATGAAAAACTGTTTTTT. Protein: CASSLAGQGSYEKLFF.

The CDR3 is CASSVDGTNYNEQFF. CDR3 in DNA: TGTGCCAGCAGCGTTGACGGGACCAACTACAATGAGCAGTTCTTC. The J gene is TRBJ2-1, the V gene TRBV9; D possibly matches TRBD1 or TRBD2 (5 bases each). Trimming took 2 bases from V and 3 from J, leaving 12 bases between them. This CDR3 is built from 15 residues. The germline V gene has CDR1 SGDLS and CDR2 YYNGEE. Complete variable domain (other parts from reference TRBV9 and TRBJ2-1): DSGVTQTPKHLITATGQRVTLRCSPRSGDLSVYWYQQSLDQGLQFLIQYYNGEERAKGNILERFSAQQFPDLHSELNLSSLELGDSALYFCASSVDGTNYNEQFFGPGTRLTVL.

This clonotype was picked up many times. V and J are TRBV27 and TRBJ1-4; D call uncertain. Deletions cut 2 bases from V and 8 bases from J, with 9 bases between. This CDR3 spans 13 amino acids. The germline gives CDR1 MNHEY, CDR2 SMNVEV (reference sequence). The CDR3 DNA sequence: TGTGCCAGCAGTTTACGGGGTTCCGAAAAACTGTTTTTT. It is translated as CASSLRGSEKLFF.

This clonotype was counted at least ten times. The gene calls are TRBV3-1 and TRBJ1-4; no clear D gene. This CDR3 comprises 14 residues. CDR1 is LGHDT and CDR2 is YNNKEL in the germline V gene (reference sequence). The V and J ends lost 3 bases and 7 bases respectively, with 12 bases between them. DNA for the CDR3: TGTGCCAGCAGCCACTCTAGGGATGGTGAAAAACTGTTTTTT. It codes for CASSHSRDGEKLFF.

The J gene is TRBJ1-2, the V gene TRBV18, with D unresolved. The CDR3 sequence is 14 residues long. V shed 0 bases and J shed 6 bases, with 11 bases lying between them. Germline loops: CDR1 KGHSH, CDR2 LQKENI. The CDR3: CASSPPADTNGYTF. The CDR3 bases are TGTGCCAGCTCACCACCGGCGGATACTAATGGCTACACCTTC.

This clonotype was counted at least ten times. This chain uses TRBV28 with TRBJ1-2; D unclear. The CDR3 loop spans 12 amino acids. Germline V gives CDR1 MDHEN, CDR2 SYDVKM. The ends were cut back, 3 bases at V and 4 bases at J, with 6 bases in the middle. CDR3 loop: CASSFKGYGYTF. CDR3 DNA: TGTGCCAGCAGTTTCAAAGGCTATGGCTACACCTTC.

J is TRBJ2-7 and V is TRBV7-9, with D hard to call. Germline V gives CDR1 SEHNR, CDR2 FQNEAQ (reference sequence). The length of the CDR3 is 13 residues. V was shortened by 1 base and J by 3 bases, with 7 bases between the two germline ends. The CDR3 is CASSLGPLYEQYF. CDR3 DNA: TGTGCCAGCAGCTTAGGGCCCCTCTACGAGCAGTACTTC.

This clonotype was picked up many times. The V call is TRBV7-2, the J call TRBJ2-7; D might be TRBD1 (5 bases). The CDR3 loop spans 14 amino acids. V lost 4 bases to trimming and J lost 4 bases, with 14 bases between them. Germline assignment: CDR1 SGHTA and CDR2 FQGNSA. The CDR3 DNA is TGTGCCAGCAGCTCCCAGGGTGAAAGGTACGAGCAGTACTTC. Encoded protein: CASSSQGERYEQYF. The full variable domain, completed using reference TRBV7-2 and TRBJ2-7, is GAGVSQSPSNKVTEKGKDVELRCDPISGHTALYWYRQSLGQGLEFLIYFQGNSAPDKSGLPSDRFSAERTGGSVSTLTIQRTQQEDSAVYLCASSSQGERYEQYFGPGTRLTVT.

Only a few counts were recorded for this clonotype. The genes are TRBV6-1 and TRBJ1-2, with D perhaps TRBD1 (6 bases). CDR3 size: 11 residues. V lost 11 bases and J lost 8, with 15 bases in between. Germline lookup yields CDR1 MNHNS and CDR2 SASEGT. The CDR3 loop reads CASRGARGYTF. In DNA, the CDR3 is TGTGCCTCCCGGGGGGCGAGGGGCTACACCTTC.

Many counts were recorded for this clonotype. The chain is built from TRBV2 and TRBJ1-2; D ambiguous. The CDR3 length is 13 residues. V lost 6 bases and J 8 bases, leaving 16 bases between the germline ends. From germline, CDR1 is SNHLY and CDR2 FYNNEI. In DNA, the CDR3 is TGTGCCAGCAGCCTGGACCCCCTCGGAGGCTACACCTTC. This sequence encodes CASSLDPLGGYTF.

In its sample, this clonotype was seen many times. V is TRBV10-3 and J is TRBJ2-3; TRBD2 matches at 10 bases. Germline CDR1 and CDR2: ENHRY and SYGVKD. This CDR3 has 15 residues. V shed 4 bases, J shed 1 base, and the junction held 2 bases outside the gene matches. The CDR3 loop is CAISGTSGGTDTQYF. The CDR3 bases are TGTGCCATCAGTGGGACTAGCGGAGGCACAGATACGCAGTATTTT.

The chain recombines TRBV20-1 with TRBJ1-4; 9 nucleotides agree with TRBD1. The CDR3 consists of 13 residues. V was pared by 3 bases and J by 12 bases, with 8 bases of the junction left unmatched. From germline, CDR1 is DFQATT and CDR2 SNEGSKA (reference sequence). The CDR3 coding sequence is TGCAGTGCTAGGACAACAGGGGGCGGGGAACTGTTTTTT. Its protein is CSARTTGGGELFF.

This chain uses TRBV6-1 with TRBJ2-3, with D tentatively TRBD1 (6 bases). V shed 2 bases and J shed 1 base, with 10 bases lying between them. The V gene's germline CDR1 is MNHNS and CDR2 SASEGT. This CDR3 spans 15 amino acids. CDR3 amino acids: CASSEPGDGTDTQYF. For the CDR3, the DNA is TGTGCCAGCAGTGAACCAGGGGACGGCACAGATACGCAGTATTTT.

There are many counts of this clonotype. The chain links TRBV28 to TRBJ1-3; D is ambiguous. In germline, CDR1 is MDHEN, CDR2 SYDVKM. V lost 1 base to trimming and J lost 0 bases, with 4 bases between them. The CDR3 is 14 amino acids. As DNA, the CDR3 is TGTGCCAGCAGTTTATCGGACTCTGGAAACACCATATATTTT. It specifies CASSLSDSGNTIYF.

The chain links TRBV5-1 to TRBJ2-7; 7 bases map to TRBD1. V was pared by 0 bases and J by 1 base, with 4 bases of the junction left unmatched. Germline CDR1 SGHRS, CDR2 YFSETQ. The CDR3 is made up of 15 amino acids. In DNA form, the CDR3 reads TGCGCCAGCAGCTTGGCACAGGGGCCTTCCTACGAGCAGTACTTC. Its translation is CASSLAQGPSYEQYF.

Ten or more counts support this clonotype. The J gene is TRBJ2-2, the V gene TRBV11-2; a possible D gene is TRBD2 (7 bases). The CDR3 extends over 17 amino acids. Trimming cost V 1 base and J 7 bases, with 19 bases left between them. The germline CDR1 and CDR2 sequences are SGHAT and FQNNGV. This CDR3 is CASSLGIVRGLGGELFF. The CDR3 region has the DNA TGTGCCAGCAGCTTAGGCATTGTGCGGGGGCTTGGCGGGGAGCTGTTTTTT.

Turning to this clonotype: This may be a read error, as it is one base from a much larger clone. Since the CDR3 does not end with the conserved phenylalanine or tryptophan, this likely comes from a read error. The genes are TRBV7-2 and TRBJ2-7, with D possibly being TRBD2 (5 bases). V gave up 10 bases and J gave up 0 bases, with 16 bases separating them. Germline assignment: CDR1 SGHTA and CDR2 FQGNSA. The CDR3 consists of 14 residues. CDR3 in amino acids: CATTFRDPSYEQYS. CDR3 DNA: TGTGCCACTACTTTCCGGGATCCCTCCTACGAGCAGTACTCC.

V gene TRBV19 combines with J gene TRBJ1-2; no reliable D call. V shed 9 bases and J shed 0 bases, with 17 bases lying between them. The CDR3 runs 15 residues. CDR1 and CDR2 from the germline V gene are LNHDA and SQIVND (reference sequence). The CDR3 DNA follows: TGTGCCAGCCGAGTTGGGAGTCAGTCTAACTATGGCTACACCTTC. It specifies CASRVGSQSNYGYTF.